Listed below are T cell receptor beta chains from one sample, sequenced in a study of shared clonotypes between healthy human individuals. Sequencing used immunoSEQ multiplex PCR; TCRdb keeps in-frame clones, though not all of them. The table has around 180,000 clones, over 80% seen once. The sequenced material came from naive CD4+ T cells sorted from blood. These receptors were collected from a woman in her 30s in good health. Both conserved end residues are part of each CDR3. A D gene is named only where the DNA matches it firmly. Part of the rows lack a size; the others show once, few, many or a class for expanded clones.

V	J	D	size	DNA	CDR3
TRBV5-1	TRBJ2-1	TRBD2	.	TGCGCCAGCAGCTTGGGAGCGGGAGACTACAATGAGCAGTTCTTC	CASSLGAGDYNEQFF
TRBV19	TRBJ2-7	.	.	TGTGCCAGTAGTCCCCAGACGGGCGAGCAGTACTTC	CASSPQTGEQYF
TRBV19	TRBJ1-5	.	.	TGTGCCAGTAGTAGCCTAGTGGAAGGAGGGAATCAGCCCCAGCATTTT	CASSSLVEGGNQPQHF
TRBV10-3	TRBJ2-5	.	.	TGTGCCATCAGTGCTGCGAGTGGGGGGGCGACCGAGACCCAGTACTTC	CAISAASGGATETQYF
TRBV28	TRBJ1-1	.	.	TGTGCCAGCAGTCCACCGGGCACTGAAGCTTTCTTT	CASSPPGTEAFF
TRBV19	TRBJ2-2	.	.	TGTGCCAGTAGTATCGGGTCGGGCACCGGGGAGCTGTTTTTT	CASSIGSGTGELFF
TRBV5-1	TRBJ2-7	.	.	TGCGCCAGCAGCCCCGGCGGCGGGATAGGCCTTCCCTACGAGCAGTACTTC	CASSPGGGIGLPYEQYF
TRBV19	TRBJ1-5	TRBD1	.	TGTGCCAGTAGTATTCCGGACAGGGGAATCAATCAGCCCCAGCATTTT	CASSIPDRGINQPQHF
TRBV19	TRBJ1-5	.	.	TGTGCCAGTAAACAGGGCGTGGATTATCAGCCCCAGCATTTT	CASKQGVDYQPQHF
TRBV6-5	TRBJ2-2	.	.	TGTGCCAGCAGTTACGAGGACACCGGGGAGCTGTTTTTT	CASSYEDTGELFF
TRBV7-6	TRBJ2-2	TRBD1	.	TGTGCCAGCAGCTCCGGGACAGCGAACACCGGGGAGCTGTTTTTT	CASSSGTANTGELFF
TRBV6-4	TRBJ2-2	.	.	TGTGCCAGTACCCAGGGACCGAACACCGGGGAGCTGTTTTTT	CASTQGPNTGELFF
TRBV28	TRBJ2-7	TRBD2	.	TGTGCCAGCAGGGGGGGACTAGCGGGAGAGTATCGTGACGAGCAGTACTTC	CASRGGLAGEYRDEQYF
TRBV6-1	TRBJ2-7	.	.	TGTGCCAGCAGGGTGGTAGCGGAGGGCTCCTACGAGCAGTACTTC	CASRVVAEGSYEQYF
TRBV27	TRBJ2-7	.	.	TGTGCCAGCAAAATTGACCCAGGGAGCTCCTACGAGCAGTACTTC	CASKIDPGSSYEQYF
TRBV2	TRBJ2-7	TRBD1	.	TGTGCCAGCAGACCCGGACAGGCTCCCACCTACGAGCAGTACTTC	CASRPGQAPTYEQYF
TRBV4-1	TRBJ2-5	TRBD2	once	TGCGCCAGCAGCCCAACTAGCGGGAGGGCCGGGACCCAGTACTTC	CASSPTSGRAGTQYF
TRBV19	TRBJ1-1	TRBD1	.	TGTGCCAGTAGGTCGGACAGGGGCAACACTGAAGCTTTCTTT	CASRSDRGNTEAFF
TRBV28	TRBJ2-7	.	.	TGTGCCAGCAGTACGGTGTCCCACGAGCAGTACTTC	CASSTVSHEQYF
TRBV19	TRBJ2-5	TRBD1	.	TGTGCCAGTAGTCCCTGGACAGGAAGGGAGCAGTACTTC	CASSPWTGREQYF
TRBV7-2	TRBJ1-4	.	.	TGTGCCAGCAGCCAGAACAGGGACCCGGCAACTAATGAAAAACTGTTTTTT	CASSQNRDPATNEKLFF
TRBV6-5	TRBJ2-7	.	.	TGTGCCAGCAGTTACGGCCCTGGACAGTACTTC	CASSYGPGQYF
TRBV5-1	TRBJ2-5	TRBD2	.	TGCGCCAGCAGCGAAGTGACTAGCGGGGGCGAGGGGTACTTC	CASSEVTSGGEGYF
TRBV5-1	TRBJ1-1	.	.	TGCGCCAGCAGCTTTGAATGGGGAGAGAACACTGAAGCTTTCTTT	CASSFEWGENTEAFF
TRBV20-1	TRBJ2-7	.	few	TGCAGTGCTCAGCAGGGTTACGAGCAGTACTTC	CSAQQGYEQYF
TRBV11-2	TRBJ2-2	TRBD2	once	TGTGCCAGCAGAATAGCGGGAGAAGCCGGGGAGCTGTTTTTT	CASRIAGEAGELFF
TRBV6-6	TRBJ2-7	.	.	TGTGCCAGCAGTTACTCGAGGTGGTCCGAGCAGTACTTC	CASSYSRWSEQYF
TRBV2	TRBJ2-6	TRBD1	.	TGTGCCAGCACCAGGGACAGGGCCTACTCTGGGGCCAACGTCCTGACTTTC	CASTRDRAYSGANVLTF
TRBV29-1	TRBJ2-3	.	.	TGCAGCGTTGGGGGCGCAGGGACCGAGGATACGCAGTATTTT	CSVGGAGTEDTQYF
TRBV11-2	TRBJ2-7	TRBD2	.	TGTGCCAGCAGCTTGGCCCTAGCGGGTCTCCACGAGCAGTACTTC	CASSLALAGLHEQYF
TRBV27	TRBJ2-7	.	.	TGTGCCAGCAGTTACGGGATCTTAGGGGCTTACGAGCAGTACTTC	CASSYGILGAYEQYF
TRBV18	TRBJ2-7	.	.	TGTGCCAGCTCACCCCCAGGGGCCCCCTACGAGCAGTACTTC	CASSPPGAPYEQYF
TRBV28	TRBJ2-7	.	.	TGTGCCAGCAGCCCTAATCAGGGAAACTACGAGCAGTACTTC	CASSPNQGNYEQYF
TRBV4-1	TRBJ1-5	.	.	TGCGCCAGCAGCCAAGATCTTCAGGCAGGAGGGCGCAATCAGCCCCAGCATTTT	CASSQDLQAGGRNQPQHF
TRBV5-1	TRBJ2-1	.	.	TGCGCCAGCAGCTTGGACCGAGGAGAGCAGTTCTTC	CASSLDRGEQFF
TRBV19	TRBJ1-2	.	.	TGTGCCAGTAATAAGGGCAGCTATATGAGCTATGGCTACACCTTC	CASNKGSYMSYGYTF
TRBV19	TRBJ2-1	TRBD2	.	TGTGCCAGCTCAGTGGGCGGGAGGGTAAATGAGCAGTTCTTC	CASSVGGRVNEQFF
TRBV7-2	TRBJ1-5	.	.	TGTGCCAGCAGCTTAGTGGGGGCCGAGCAGCCCCAGCATTTT	CASSLVGAEQPQHF
TRBV15	TRBJ1-1	TRBD1	.	TGTGCCACCAGCAGGGCGGGACAGATCAGGGCTTTCTTT	CATSRAGQIRAFF
TRBV30	TRBJ1-6	TRBD1	.	TGTGCCTCCGGCGAAGGACAGGGAAGATCACCCCTCCACTTT	CASGEGQGRSPLHF
TRBV29-1	TRBJ2-5	TRBD1	.	TGCAGCGGTAAGGGGGCCGGCCCGTATGAGACCCAGTACTTC	CSGKGAGPYETQYF
TRBV5-1	TRBJ2-5	TRBD2	.	TGCGCCAGCAGCTTGTCAAGCGGGGCGGGGGAGCAGTACTTC	CASSLSSGAGEQYF
TRBV5-1	TRBJ2-7	.	.	TGCGCCAGCAACCCGGACGGCTCCTACGAGCAGTACTTC	CASNPDGSYEQYF